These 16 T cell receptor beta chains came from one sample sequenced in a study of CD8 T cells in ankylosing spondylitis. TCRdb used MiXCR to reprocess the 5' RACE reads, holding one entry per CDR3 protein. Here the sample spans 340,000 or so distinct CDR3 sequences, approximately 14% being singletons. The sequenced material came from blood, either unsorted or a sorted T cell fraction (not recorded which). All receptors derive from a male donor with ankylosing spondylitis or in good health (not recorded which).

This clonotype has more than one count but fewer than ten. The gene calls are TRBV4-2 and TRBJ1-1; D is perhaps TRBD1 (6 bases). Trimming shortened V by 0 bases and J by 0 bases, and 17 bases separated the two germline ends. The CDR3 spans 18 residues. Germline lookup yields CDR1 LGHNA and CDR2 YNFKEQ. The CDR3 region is CASSQDRGGQPLNTEAFF. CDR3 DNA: TGTGCCAGCAGCCAAGATCGGGGGGGCCAACCACTGAACACTGAAGCTTTCTTT.

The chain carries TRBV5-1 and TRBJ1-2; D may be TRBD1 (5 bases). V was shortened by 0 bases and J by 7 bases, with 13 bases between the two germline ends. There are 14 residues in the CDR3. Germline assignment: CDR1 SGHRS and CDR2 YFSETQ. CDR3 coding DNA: TGCGCCAGCAGCTTGGATGGCAGGGCGAGTGGCTACACCTTC. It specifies CASSLDGRASGYTF.

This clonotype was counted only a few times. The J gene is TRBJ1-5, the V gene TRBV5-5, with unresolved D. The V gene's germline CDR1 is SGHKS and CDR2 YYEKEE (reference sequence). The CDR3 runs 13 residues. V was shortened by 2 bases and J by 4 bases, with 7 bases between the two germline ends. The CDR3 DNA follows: TGTGCCAGCAGCTTCACCGATAATCAGCCCCAGCATTTT. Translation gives CASSFTDNQPQHF.

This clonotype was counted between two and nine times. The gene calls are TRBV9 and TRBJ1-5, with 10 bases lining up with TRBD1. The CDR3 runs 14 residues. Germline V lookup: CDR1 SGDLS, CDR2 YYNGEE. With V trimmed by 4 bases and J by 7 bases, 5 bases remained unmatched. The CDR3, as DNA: TGTGCCAGCAGCCTAGGGACAGGGGAGCAGCCCCAGCATTTT. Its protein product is CASSLGTGEQPQHF.

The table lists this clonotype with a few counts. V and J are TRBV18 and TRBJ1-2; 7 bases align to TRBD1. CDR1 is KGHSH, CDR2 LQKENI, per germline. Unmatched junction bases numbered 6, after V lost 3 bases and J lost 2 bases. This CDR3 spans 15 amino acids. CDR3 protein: CASSPRDSWNYGYTF. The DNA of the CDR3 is TGTGCCAGCTCACCCCGGGACAGCTGGAACTATGGCTACACCTTC.

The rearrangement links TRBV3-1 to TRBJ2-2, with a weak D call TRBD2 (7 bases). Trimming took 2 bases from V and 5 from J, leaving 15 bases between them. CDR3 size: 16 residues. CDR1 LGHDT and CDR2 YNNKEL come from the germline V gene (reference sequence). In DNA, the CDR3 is TGTGCCAGCAGCCAACGAGGGGGGGCCCGAACCGGGGAGCTGTTTTTT. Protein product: CASSQRGGARTGELFF.

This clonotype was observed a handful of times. The CDR3 DNA sequence: TGCGCCAGCAGCCAAGAGATGGGGGACCCCCAGCATTTT. Amino acids: CASSQEMGDPQHF. This chain links TRBV4-1 with TRBJ1-5; maybe TRBD1 (5 bases). CDR3 length equals 13 residues. V lost 0 bases and J lost 10, with 10 bases in between. Germline CDR1 is MGHRA and CDR2 is YSYEKL.

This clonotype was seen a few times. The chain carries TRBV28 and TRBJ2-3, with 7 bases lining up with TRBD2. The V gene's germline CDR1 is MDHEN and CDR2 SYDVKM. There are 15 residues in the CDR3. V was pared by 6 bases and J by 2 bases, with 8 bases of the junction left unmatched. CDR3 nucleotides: TGTGCCAGCAGCGTCGGCGGGGGTTACACAGATACGCAGTATTTT. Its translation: CASSVGGGYTDTQYF.

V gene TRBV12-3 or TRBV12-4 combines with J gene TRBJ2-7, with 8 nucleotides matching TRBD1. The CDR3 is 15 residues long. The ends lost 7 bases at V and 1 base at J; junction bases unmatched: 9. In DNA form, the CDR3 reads TGTGCCAGCACCCCCCAGGGACAGGCATCCTACGAGCAGTACTTC. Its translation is CASTPQGQASYEQYF.

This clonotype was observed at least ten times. CDR3 region: CASSLDSLAGYGELFF. CDR3 DNA: TGTGCCAGCAGCTTAGATTCTCTAGCCGGATACGGGGAGCTGTTTTTT. The chain uses TRBV11-3 and TRBJ2-2; possible D gene TRBD2, 5 bases. The germline V gene has CDR1 SGHNT and CDR2 YENEEA. Trimming took off 0 bases at V and 7 bases at J, with 15 bases between the two ends. The CDR3 totals 16 residues.

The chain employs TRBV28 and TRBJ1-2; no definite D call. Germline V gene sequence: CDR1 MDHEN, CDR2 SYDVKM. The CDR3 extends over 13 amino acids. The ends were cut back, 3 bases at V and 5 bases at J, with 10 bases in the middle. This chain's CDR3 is CASSLKAQYGYTF. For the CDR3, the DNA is TGTGCCAGCAGTTTGAAAGCACAGTATGGCTACACCTTC.

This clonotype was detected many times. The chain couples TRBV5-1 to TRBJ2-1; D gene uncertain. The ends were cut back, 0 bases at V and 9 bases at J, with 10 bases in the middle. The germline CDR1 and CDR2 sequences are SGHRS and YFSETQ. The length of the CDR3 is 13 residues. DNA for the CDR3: TGCGCCAGCAGCTTGGACTTGGGTGGTGAGCAGTTCTTC. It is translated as CASSLDLGGEQFF.

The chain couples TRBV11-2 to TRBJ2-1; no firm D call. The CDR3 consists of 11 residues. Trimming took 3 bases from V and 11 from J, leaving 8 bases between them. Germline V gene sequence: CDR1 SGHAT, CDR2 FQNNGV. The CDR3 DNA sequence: TGTGCCAGCAGCTTCCGTACCCAGCAGTTCTTC. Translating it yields CASSFRTQQFF.

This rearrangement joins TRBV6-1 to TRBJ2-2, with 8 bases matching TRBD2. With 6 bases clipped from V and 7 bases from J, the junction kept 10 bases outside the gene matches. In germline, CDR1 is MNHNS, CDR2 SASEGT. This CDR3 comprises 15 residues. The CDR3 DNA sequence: TGTGCCAGCAGCCTCGGGAGGGGCGGGAACGGGGAGCTGTTTTTT. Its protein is CASSLGRGGNGELFF.

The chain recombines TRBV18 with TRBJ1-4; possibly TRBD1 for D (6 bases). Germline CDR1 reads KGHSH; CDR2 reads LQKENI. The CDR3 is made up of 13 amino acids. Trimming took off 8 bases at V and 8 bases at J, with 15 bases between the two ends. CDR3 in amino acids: CASRQPGAEKLFF. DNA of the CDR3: TGTGCCAGCCGCCAGCCGGGGGCAGAAAAACTGTTTTTT.

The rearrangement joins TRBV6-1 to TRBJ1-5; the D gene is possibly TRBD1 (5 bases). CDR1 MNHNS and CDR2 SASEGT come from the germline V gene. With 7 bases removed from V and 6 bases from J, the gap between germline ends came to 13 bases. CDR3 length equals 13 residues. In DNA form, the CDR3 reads TGTGCCAGCATAAGAGGGGTTGGTCAGCCCCAGCATTTT. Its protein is CASIRGVGQPQHF.